The 10 T cell receptor beta chains presented below share a single source sample, sequenced in a study of blood T cell repertoires in COVID-19. Assay used: immunoSEQ multiplex PCR; TCRdb lists only in-frame clones, some missing. The table has about 200,000 clones, 86% seen once. The specimen sequenced was peripheral blood. The origin of the receptors is a woman in her seventies with acute or convalescent COVID-19.

The rearrangement joins TRBV9 to TRBJ2-2; 11 nucleotides align to TRBD1. The V gene's germline CDR1 is SGDLS and CDR2 YYNGEE. Losses at the gene ends were 3 bases for V and 5 bases for J; bases not matched to a gene: 3. CDR3 length equals 15 residues. CDR3 DNA: TGTGCCAGCAGCGGGACAGGGGGCCGGACCGGGGAGCTGTTTTTT. This codes for CASSGTGGRTGELFF. The complete variable domain, with remaining parts taken from reference TRBV9 and TRBJ2-2, reads DSGVTQTPKHLITATGQRVTLRCSPRSGDLSVYWYQQSLDQGLQFLIQYYNGEERAKGNILERFSAQQFPDLHSELNLSSLELGDSALYFCASSGTGGRTGELFFGEGSRLTVL.

This clone showed up just once. The chain is built from TRBV25-1 and TRBJ1-1, with 9 bases matching TRBD1. CDR3 length: 16 amino acids. Losses at the gene ends were 2 bases for V and 1 base for J; bases not matched to a gene: 5. Germline loops: CDR1 MGHDK, CDR2 SYGVNS. CDR3 sequence (DNA): TGTGCCAGCAGTGAAGGTTACAGGGGGCCGAACACTGAAGCTTTCTTT. It encodes CASSEGYRGPNTEAFF.

V and J are TRBV4-1 and TRBJ2-5, with 7 bases fitting TRBD1. V shed 4 bases and J 2 bases; nucleotides not matched to a gene: 4. Germline V gives CDR1 MGHRA, CDR2 YSYEKL. The CDR3 contains 14 residues. The CDR3 coding sequence is TGCGCCAGCAGCCCACCGACAGGGCAAGAGACCCAGTACTTC. Its translation: CASSPPTGQETQYF.

This clone has a handful of counts. Other DNA sequences within the sample encode an identical CDR3. The chain couples TRBV11-2 to TRBJ2-7; TRBD1 aligns across 7 bases. V was clipped by 4 bases and J by 3 bases; unmatched bases: 3. The length of the CDR3 is 13 residues. Looked up from germline, CDR1 is SGHAT and CDR2 is FQNNGV. The CDR3 DNA reads TGTGCCAGCAGCTCGGCAGGGGGCTACGAGCAGTACTTC. Its protein is CASSSAGGYEQYF.

This sequence joins TRBV4-3 and TRBJ2-1; 11 nucleotides agree with TRBD2. The CDR3 length is 16 residues. Germline V gene data show CDR1 as LGHNA and CDR2 as YSLEER. The V gene end was trimmed by 2 bases and the J gene end by 4 bases; junction bases not matched to a gene: 4. The CDR3 sequence: CASSQSGLAGYNEQFF. The CDR3 DNA reads as TGCGCCAGCAGCCAATCTGGACTAGCGGGTTACAATGAGCAGTTCTTC.

The J gene is TRBJ1-5, the V gene TRBV6-5, with 7 bases identical to TRBD1. V lost 6 bases, J lost 0 bases, and 5 bases stayed unmatched. CDR1 and CDR2 from the germline V gene are MNHEY and SVGAGI. The CDR3 has 15 residues. CDR3 region: CASSMGQNSNQPQHF. The CDR3 DNA is TGTGCCAGCAGCATGGGACAGAATAGCAATCAGCCCCAGCATTTT.

V is TRBV25-1 and J is TRBJ1-4, with a possible D match to TRBD1 (5 bases). The CDR3 is 15 residues long. Germline lookup yields CDR1 MGHDK and CDR2 SYGVNS. Trimming removed 3 bases from V and 0 bases from J, with 8 bases in between. In DNA form, the CDR3 reads TGTGCCAGCAGTGAGGGGGGAACAACTAATGAAAAACTGTTTTTT. The encoded protein is CASSEGGTTNEKLFF. Full variable domain (remainder filled in from reference TRBV25-1 and TRBJ1-4): EADIYQTPRYLVIGTGKKITLECSQTMGHDKMYWYQQDPGMELHLIHYSYGVNSTEKGDLSSESTVSRIRTEHFPLTLESARPSHTSQYLCASSEGGTTNEKLFFGSGTQLSVL.

The chain has TRBV25-1 and TRBJ1-6; a weak D match, TRBD1 (6 bases). The length of the CDR3 is 16 residues. Between the trimmed V and J ends, which lost 8 bases and 9 bases, there was a span of 23 bases. Germline values: CDR1 MGHDK, CDR2 SYGVNS. CDR3 sequence (DNA): TGTGCCAGCGGAGCTCCAGGGGTAACAGCAAGTTCACCCCTCCACTTT. Its translation: CASGAPGVTASSPLHF.

The rearrangement links TRBV5-1 to TRBJ2-5; TRBD1 might be the D (6 bases). CDR3 length: 14 amino acids. Looked up from germline, CDR1 is SGHRS and CDR2 is YFSETQ. Trimming pared 2 bases from V and 2 bases from J, leaving 10 bases between. The CDR3 DNA reads as TGCGCCAGCAGCTTCCAGGGGCGGCAAGAGACCCAGTACTTC. Residues: CASSFQGRQETQYF.

This CDR3 reads CASSLGSGITDTQYF. DNA for the CDR3: TGTGCCAGCAGCTTAGGTAGCGGGATCACAGATACGCAGTATTTT. The V call is TRBV7-3, the J call TRBJ2-3, with 8 bases aligning to TRBD2. J was trimmed by 2 bases and V by 2 bases; bases with no gene match: 3. CDR3 length: 15 residues. Germline assignment: CDR1 SGHTA and CDR2 FQGTGA.